This T cell receptor (beta chain) was documented in a study of cytomegalovirus exposure and HLA in healthy donors. Study overall: From donors who were HLA-typed, an early data release held approximately 80 million unique TCRs.

The CDR3 has 15 amino acids. Germline loops: CDR1 SGHVS, CDR2 FNYEAQ. Germline trimming cut 5 bases from V and 2 bases from J; bases unmatched to any gene: 6. 13 Jbeta primers and 60 Vbeta primers were used for the PCR. Some clones are missing from TCRdb's copy, which holds only in-frame ones; the method was immunoSEQ multiplex PCR. The sample yields 55,000 to 85,000 clones, of which the top ten take up 1.5% to 2%. Sequencing was carried out using PBMCs. The chain couples TRBV7-6 to TRBJ2-7; 10 bases are shared with TRBD2. This receptor was identified in a woman aged 25-40 years in good health and CMV-seronegative. The CDR3 here is CASSDGLADTYEQYF. CDR3 nucleotide sequence: TGTGCCAGCAGCGACGGACTAGCGGACACCTACGAGCAGTACTTC.